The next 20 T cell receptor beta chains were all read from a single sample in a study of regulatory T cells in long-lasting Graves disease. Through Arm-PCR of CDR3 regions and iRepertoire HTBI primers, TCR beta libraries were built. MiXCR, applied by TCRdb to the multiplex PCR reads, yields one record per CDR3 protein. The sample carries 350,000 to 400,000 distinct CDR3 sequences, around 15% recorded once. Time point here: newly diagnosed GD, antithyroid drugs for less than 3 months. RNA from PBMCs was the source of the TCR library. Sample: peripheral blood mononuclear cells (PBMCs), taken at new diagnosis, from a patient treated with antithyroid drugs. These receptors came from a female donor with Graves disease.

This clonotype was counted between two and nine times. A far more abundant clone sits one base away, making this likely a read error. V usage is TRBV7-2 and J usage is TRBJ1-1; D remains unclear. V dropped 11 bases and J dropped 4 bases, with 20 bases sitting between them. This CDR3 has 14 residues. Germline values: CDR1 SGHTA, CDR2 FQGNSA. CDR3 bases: TGTGCCTGCACCGAAGCCGGCTCGAGCACTGAAGCTTTCTTT. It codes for CACTEAGSSTEAFF.

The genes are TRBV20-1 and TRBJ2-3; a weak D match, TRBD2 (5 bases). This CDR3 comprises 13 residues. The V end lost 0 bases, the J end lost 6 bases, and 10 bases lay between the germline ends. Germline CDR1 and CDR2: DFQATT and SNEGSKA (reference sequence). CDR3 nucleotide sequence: TGCAGTGCTAGAGATCTGGAGGTGGATACGCAGTATTTT. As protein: CSARDLEVDTQYF.

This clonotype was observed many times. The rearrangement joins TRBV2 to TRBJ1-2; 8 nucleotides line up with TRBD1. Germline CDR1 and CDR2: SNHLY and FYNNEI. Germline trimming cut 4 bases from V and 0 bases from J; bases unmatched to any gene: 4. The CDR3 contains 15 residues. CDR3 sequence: CASSARDRTNYGYTF. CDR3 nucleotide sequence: TGTGCCAGCAGTGCCCGGGACAGGACTAACTATGGCTACACCTTC.

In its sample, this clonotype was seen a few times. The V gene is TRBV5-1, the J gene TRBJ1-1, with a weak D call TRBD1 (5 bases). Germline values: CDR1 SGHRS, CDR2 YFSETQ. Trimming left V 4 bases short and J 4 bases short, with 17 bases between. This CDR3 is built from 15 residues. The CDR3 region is CASSPHRAGSTEAFF. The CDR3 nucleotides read TGCGCCAGCAGCCCTCATAGGGCAGGGAGCACTGAAGCTTTCTTT. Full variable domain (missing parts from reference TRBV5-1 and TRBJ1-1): KAGVTQTPRYLIKTRGQQVTLSCSPISGHRSVSWYQQTPGQGLQFLFEYFSETQRNKGNFPGRFSGRQFSNSRSEMNVSTLELGDSALYLCASSPHRAGSTEAFFGQGTRLTVV.

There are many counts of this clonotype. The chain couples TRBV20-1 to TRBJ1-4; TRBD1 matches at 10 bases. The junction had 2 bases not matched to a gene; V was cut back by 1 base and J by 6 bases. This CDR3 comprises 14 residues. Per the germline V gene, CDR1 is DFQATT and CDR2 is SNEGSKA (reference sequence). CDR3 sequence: CSARGGTGDEKLFF. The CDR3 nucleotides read TGCAGTGCTAGAGGGGGGACAGGGGATGAAAAACTGTTTTTT.

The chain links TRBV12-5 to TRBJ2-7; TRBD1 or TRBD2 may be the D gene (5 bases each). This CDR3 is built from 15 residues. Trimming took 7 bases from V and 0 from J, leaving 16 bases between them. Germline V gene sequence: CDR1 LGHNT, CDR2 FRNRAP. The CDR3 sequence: CASALPAGSSYEQYF. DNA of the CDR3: TGTGCTAGTGCCCTCCCAGCAGGGAGCTCCTACGAGCAGTACTTC. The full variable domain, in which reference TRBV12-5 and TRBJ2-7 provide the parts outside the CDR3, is DARVTQTPRHKVTEMGQEVTMRCQPILGHNTVFWYRQTMMQGLELLAYFRNRAPLDDSGMPKDRFSAEMPDATLATLKIQPSEPRDSAVYFCASALPAGSSYEQYFGPGTRLTVT.

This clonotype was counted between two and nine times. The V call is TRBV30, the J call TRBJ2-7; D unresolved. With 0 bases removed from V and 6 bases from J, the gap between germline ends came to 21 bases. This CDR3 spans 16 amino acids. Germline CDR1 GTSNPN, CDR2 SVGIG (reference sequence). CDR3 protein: CAWSVLGFRYSGEQYF. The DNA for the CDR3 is TGTGCCTGGAGTGTACTCGGCTTCAGGTACTCGGGCGAGCAGTACTTC.

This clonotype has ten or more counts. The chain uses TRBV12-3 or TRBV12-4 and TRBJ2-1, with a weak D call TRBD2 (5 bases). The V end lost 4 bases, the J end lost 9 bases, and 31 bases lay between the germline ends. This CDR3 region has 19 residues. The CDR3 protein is CASSSRLDPSFPDGGEQFF. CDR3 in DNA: TGTGCCAGCAGTTCCCGTTTAGATCCATCGTTCCCCGATGGAGGTGAGCAGTTCTTC.

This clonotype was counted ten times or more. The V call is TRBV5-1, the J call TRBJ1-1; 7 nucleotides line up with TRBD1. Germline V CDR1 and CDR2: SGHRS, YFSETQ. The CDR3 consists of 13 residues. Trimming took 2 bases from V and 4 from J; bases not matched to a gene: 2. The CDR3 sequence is CASSFDRATEAFF. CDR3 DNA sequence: TGCGCCAGCAGCTTTGACAGGGCCACTGAAGCTTTCTTT.

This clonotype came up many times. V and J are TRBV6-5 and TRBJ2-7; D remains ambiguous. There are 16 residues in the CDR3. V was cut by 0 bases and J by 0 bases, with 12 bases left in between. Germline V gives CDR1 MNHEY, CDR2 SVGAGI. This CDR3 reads CASSYSFASGSYEQYF. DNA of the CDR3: TGTGCCAGCAGTTACTCGTTTGCGTCGGGCTCCTACGAGCAGTACTTC.

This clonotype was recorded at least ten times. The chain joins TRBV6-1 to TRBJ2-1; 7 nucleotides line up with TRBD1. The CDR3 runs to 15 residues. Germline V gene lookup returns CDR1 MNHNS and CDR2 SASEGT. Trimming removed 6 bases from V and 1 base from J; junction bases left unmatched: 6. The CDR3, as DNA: TGTGCCAGCAGGGAACAGGGGAAATCCTACAATGAGCAGTTCTTC. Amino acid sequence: CASREQGKSYNEQFF.

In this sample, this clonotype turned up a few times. CDR3 DNA sequence: TGTGCCAGTAGTATCGAAGACGGAAGGGGATTAGGACAGCCCCAGCATTTT. It specifies CASSIEDGRGLGQPQHF. The V gene is TRBV19, the J gene TRBJ1-5, with D perhaps matching TRBD1 (5 bases). Germline V gives CDR1 LNHDA, CDR2 SQIVND (reference sequence). This CDR3 spans 17 amino acids. V was cut by 3 bases and J by 7 bases, with 22 bases left in between.

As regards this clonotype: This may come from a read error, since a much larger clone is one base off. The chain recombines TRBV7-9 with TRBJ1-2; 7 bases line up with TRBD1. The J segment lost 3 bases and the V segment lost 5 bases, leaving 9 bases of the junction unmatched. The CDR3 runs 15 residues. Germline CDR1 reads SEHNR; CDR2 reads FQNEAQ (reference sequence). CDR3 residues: CASSHLDRTDYGYTF. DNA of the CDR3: TGTGCCAGCAGCCACCTGGACAGGACTGACTATGGCTACACCTTC.

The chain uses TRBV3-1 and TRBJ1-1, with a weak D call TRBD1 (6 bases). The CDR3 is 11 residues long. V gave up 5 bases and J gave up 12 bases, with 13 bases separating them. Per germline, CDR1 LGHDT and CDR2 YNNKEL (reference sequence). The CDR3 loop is CASSGGSEPFF. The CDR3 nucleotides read TGTGCCAGCAGCGGGGGCTCCGAGCCTTTCTTT.

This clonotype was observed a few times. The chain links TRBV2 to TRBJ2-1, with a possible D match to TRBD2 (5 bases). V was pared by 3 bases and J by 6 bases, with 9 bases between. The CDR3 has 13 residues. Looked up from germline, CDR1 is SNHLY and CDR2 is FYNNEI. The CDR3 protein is CASSEAGPNEQFF. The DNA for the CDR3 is TGTGCCAGCAGTGAGGCGGGCCCCAATGAGCAGTTCTTC.

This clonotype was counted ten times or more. CDR3 DNA sequence: TGTGCCAGCAGCTTAGTGGACAGGGGGTCCTACGAGCAGTACTTC. As protein: CASSLVDRGSYEQYF. The J gene is TRBJ2-7, the V gene TRBV7-2; TRBD1 agrees at 10 bases. V shed 1 base and J 1 base; nucleotides not matched to a gene: 1. Germline values: CDR1 SGHTA, CDR2 FQGNSA. CDR3 length: 15 residues. The full variable domain, completed using reference TRBV7-2 and TRBJ2-7, is GAGVSQSPSNKVTEKGKDVELRCDPISGHTALYWYRQSLGQGLEFLIYFQGNSAPDKSGLPSDRFSAERTGGSVSTLTIQRTQQEDSAVYLCASSLVDRGSYEQYFGPGTRLTVT.

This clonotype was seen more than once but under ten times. CDR3 DNA: TGCAGTGACGCCATTCAGTACTTC. The encoded protein is CSDAIQYF. The chain is built from TRBV20-1 and TRBJ2-4; unclear D gene. V was clipped by 7 bases and J by 9 bases, with 4 bases between them. Germline-derived CDR1 and CDR2 are DFQATT and SNEGSKA (reference sequence). This CDR3 spans 8 amino acids.

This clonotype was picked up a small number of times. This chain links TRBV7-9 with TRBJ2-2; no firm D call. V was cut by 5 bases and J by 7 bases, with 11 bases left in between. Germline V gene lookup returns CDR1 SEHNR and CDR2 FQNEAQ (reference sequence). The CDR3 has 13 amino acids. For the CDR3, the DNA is TGTGCCAGCAGCCCCGGGCCACACGGGGAGCTGTTTTTT. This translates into CASSPGPHGELFF. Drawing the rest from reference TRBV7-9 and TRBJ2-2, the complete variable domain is DTGVSQNPRHKITKRGQNVTFRCDPISEHNRLYWYRQTLGQGPEFLTYFQNEAQLEKSRLLSDRFSAERPKGSFSTLEIQRTEQGDSAMYLCASSPGPHGELFFGEGSRLTVL.

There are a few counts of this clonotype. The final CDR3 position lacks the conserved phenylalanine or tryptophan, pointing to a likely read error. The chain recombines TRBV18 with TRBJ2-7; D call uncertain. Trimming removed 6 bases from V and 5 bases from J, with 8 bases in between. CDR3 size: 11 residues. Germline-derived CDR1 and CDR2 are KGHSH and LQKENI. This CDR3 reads CASSLNHEQYL. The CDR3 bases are TGTGCCAGCTCTCTCAACCACGAGCAGTACCTC.

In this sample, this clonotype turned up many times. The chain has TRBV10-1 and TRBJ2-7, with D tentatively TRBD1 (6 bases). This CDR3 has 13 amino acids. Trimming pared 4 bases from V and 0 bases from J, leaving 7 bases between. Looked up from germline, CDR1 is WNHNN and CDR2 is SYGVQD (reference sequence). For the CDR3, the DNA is TGCGCCAGCAGTGGGGACAACTCCTACGAGCAGTACTTC. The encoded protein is CASSGDNSYEQYF.